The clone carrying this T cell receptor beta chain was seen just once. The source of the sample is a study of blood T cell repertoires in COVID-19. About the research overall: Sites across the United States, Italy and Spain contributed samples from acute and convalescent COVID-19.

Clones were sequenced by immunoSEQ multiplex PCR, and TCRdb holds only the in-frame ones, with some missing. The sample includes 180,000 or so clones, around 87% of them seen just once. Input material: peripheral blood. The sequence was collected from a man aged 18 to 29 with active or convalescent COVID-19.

This chain's CDR3 is CSVGPTGTGVHEQYF. The CDR3 DNA reads TGCAGCGTTGGACCAACCGGGACAGGGGTCCACGAGCAGTACTTC. The chain has TRBV29-1 and TRBJ2-7; 10 nucleotides align to TRBD1. The CDR3 spans 15 residues. J lost 5 bases, V lost 4 bases, and 11 bases had no gene match. Germline values: CDR1 SQVTM, CDR2 ANQGSEA.